This T cell receptor beta chain is from a study of cytotoxic CD8 clonotypes in ibrutinib-treated CLL. The germline V gene has CDR1 SGDLS and CDR2 YYNGEE. V gave up 4 bases and J gave up 2 bases, with 5 bases separating them. The CDR3 totals 12 residues. Concerning this clone: Its antigen remains unidentified.

Whole-study findings and limits: Clonality, elevated at ibrutinib response, dropped back toward baseline at progression.

Clones were sequenced by immunoSEQ multiplex PCR, and TCRdb holds only the in-frame ones, with some missing. Of hundreds of thousands of clones in the sample, 60% to 75% were seen once. The clonotype originates from a human donor with chronic lymphocytic leukemia. The starting material was PBMCs, obtained after 24 months of ibrutinib treatment. The chain recombines TRBV9 with TRBJ2-3; the D is unclear. In DNA form, the CDR3 reads TGTGCCAGCAGCCAGTTCACAGATACGCAGTATTTT. Translated: CASSQFTDTQYF.